This TCR beta chain was sequenced in a study of Graves' ophthalmopathy and Graves' hyperthyroidism. As diagnostic evidence, clinical symptoms, serum thyroxine, TRAb, thyroid ultrasound and orbital computed tomography were relied upon. Trimming cost V 2 bases and J 2 bases, with 15 bases left between them. There are 15 residues in the CDR3. Germline V CDR1 and CDR2: DFQATT, SNEGSKA (reference sequence). In its sample, this clonotype was seen a few times. Investigators amplified TCR beta CDR3 regions from RNA transcripts. RT-PCR was first run with HTBI primers, then multiplex PCR in a second round. A single record per CDR3 protein comes from TCRdb applying MiXCR to the multiplex PCR reads. The sample yields around 1.1 million distinct CDR3 sequences, 36% seen once.

The chain recombines TRBV20-1 with TRBJ2-5, with a possible D match to TRBD2 (6 bases). This clonotype originated in an adult man with Graves' hyperthyroidism. The sample consisted of peripheral blood or thyroid tissue (not recorded which). The CDR3 loop reads CSARFWGEKQETQYF. The DNA of the CDR3 is TGCAGTGCTAGATTTTGGGGGGAGAAACAAGAGACCCAGTACTTC.